This TCR beta chain was sequenced during a study of shared clonotypes between healthy human individuals. Overall study context: Those who served as donors were a couple of women and a few men between the ages of 18 and 49.

CD45RO-negative CD8 cells positively selected for CCR7 made up the naive population, which excluded terminally differentiated effector memory CD45RA+ cells. The V gene's germline CDR1 is MGHDK and CDR2 SYGVNS. The CDR3 loop spans 9 amino acids. Several immunoSEQ plates held equal portions of the genomic DNA taken from each subset. Here immunoSEQ multiplex PCR was the method, and the copy in TCRdb shows in-frame clones only, minus some. Here the sample spans roughly 2,000,000 clones, roughly 95% being singletons. This TCR derives from a man aged 18-30 years in good health. Some clones in this sample may be carry-over from other donors' samples. The chain combines TRBV25-1 with TRBJ1-1; D unclear. The sample was naive CD8+ T cells from PBMCs. The CDR3 sequence is CGLAPEAFF. CDR3 sequence (DNA): TGTGGACTAGCTCCTGAAGCTTTCTTT.